The entry that follows covers one T cell receptor (beta chain) sequence. The data were taken from a study of technical replicates of blood from a handful of donors. Germline V CDR1 and CDR2: SGDLS, YYNGEE. The V end was cut by 0 bases, the J end by 7 bases, with 10 bases between. The CDR3 contains 14 residues. Some clones are missing from TCRdb's copy, which holds only in-frame ones; the method was immunoSEQ multiplex PCR. The sample lists about 84,000 clones, around 97% occurring once. Material for sequencing was T cells isolated from PBMCs. This receptor was identified in a human donor in good health. V gene TRBV9 combines with J gene TRBJ2-2; D might be TRBD2 (5 bases). The CDR3 protein is CASSVASGIGELFF. CDR3 DNA: TGTGCCAGCAGCGTAGCGTCGGGGATCGGGGAGCTGTTTTTT.